These 10 T cell receptor beta chains were all obtained from the same sample, sequenced in a study of T-cell reconstitution after alpha-beta-depleted transplantation in children. Molecular barcoding with unique molecular identifiers was used for the TCRbeta library. MiXCR, applied by TCRdb to the PCR reads, yields one record per CDR3 protein. The sample has over 550,000 distinct CDR3 sequences; roughly a tenth are singletons. The sample consisted of PBMCs from the stem cell graft donor, taken from the stem cell graft. The receptors shown here come from a human donor who donated a stem cell graft to a child with acute myeloid leukemia.

The rearrangement uses TRBV6-5 and TRBJ2-7; possible D gene TRBD1, 6 bases. Germline V gene data show CDR1 as MNHEY and CDR2 as SVGAGI. The CDR3 is 18 amino acids. V lost 2 bases and J lost 3, with 23 bases in between. The CDR3 DNA is TGTGCCAGCAGTTACCGGGGCAGGGGCTCTACGGGGCACTACGAGCAGTACTTC. Its translation: CASSYRGRGSTGHYEQYF.

This clonotype was counted a few times. The J gene is TRBJ2-7, the V gene TRBV7-2; D possibly corresponds to TRBD2 (5 bases). V was shortened by 8 bases and J by 0 bases, with 14 bases between the two germline ends. The CDR3 totals 14 residues. The germline V gene has CDR1 SGHTA and CDR2 FQGNSA. This CDR3 reads CASRLNGGSYEQYF. The CDR3 DNA follows: TGTGCCAGCCGCCTTAATGGAGGCTCCTACGAGCAGTACTTC. The full variable domain, completed using reference TRBV7-2 and TRBJ2-7, is GAGVSQSPSNKVTEKGKDVELRCDPISGHTALYWYRQSLGQGLEFLIYFQGNSAPDKSGLPSDRFSAERTGGSVSTLTIQRTQQEDSAVYLCASRLNGGSYEQYFGPGTRLTVT.

The V call is TRBV10-3, the J call TRBJ2-5; no definite D call. Germline V CDR1 and CDR2: ENHRY, SYGVKD. This CDR3 contains 15 residues. Trimming took 6 bases from V and 4 from J, leaving 18 bases between them. As DNA, the CDR3 is TGTGCCATCAGGGCCGGCGAAGACCTCGGAGAGACCCAGTACTTC. It encodes CAIRAGEDLGETQYF.

This clonotype was observed at least ten times. The chain is built from TRBV6-5 and TRBJ1-4; D may be TRBD1 (6 bases). V was cut by 0 bases and J by 10 bases, with 18 bases left in between. Germline V gene lookup returns CDR1 MNHEY and CDR2 SVGAGI. This CDR3 contains 16 residues. CDR3 loop: CASSYSTGVGLVKLFF. As DNA, the CDR3 is TGTGCCAGCAGTTACTCGACAGGCGTCGGTTTAGTAAAACTGTTTTTT.

This clonotype was seen many times. The chain combines TRBV6-2 or TRBV6-3 with TRBJ2-6; D might be TRBD1 or TRBD2, each matching 5 bases. V was trimmed by 6 bases and J by 7 bases, leaving 16 bases between them. The CDR3 runs to 15 residues. In germline, CDR1 is MNHEY, CDR2 SVGEGT. CDR3 loop: CASSWDRSSANVLTF. The CDR3 DNA is TGTGCCAGCAGCTGGGACCGATCCTCTGCCAACGTCCTGACTTTC.

This clonotype has at least ten counts. The rearrangement links TRBV20-1 to TRBJ2-7; D gene uncertain. Trimming removed 0 bases from V and 0 bases from J, with 9 bases in between. Germline V gene lookup returns CDR1 DFQATT and CDR2 SNEGSKA (reference sequence). The CDR3 loop spans 14 amino acids. This CDR3 reads CSARDRRSSYEQYF. CDR3 coding DNA: TGCAGTGCTAGAGATCGCAGGAGCTCCTACGAGCAGTACTTC.

The CDR3 region is CSARHPGGDEQYF. The CDR3 bases are TGCAGTGCCCGTCACCCTGGTGGGGACGAGCAGTACTTC. This chain uses TRBV20-1 with TRBJ2-7; D is unclear. This CDR3 has 13 amino acids. The V end lost 6 bases, the J end lost 5 bases, and 17 bases lay between the germline ends. From germline, CDR1 is DFQATT and CDR2 SNEGSKA (reference sequence).

This clonotype was found many times. The chain carries TRBV5-1 and TRBJ2-5; D unresolved. V was trimmed by 0 bases and J by 5 bases, leaving 5 bases between them. Germline CDR1 reads SGHRS; CDR2 reads YFSETQ. The CDR3 contains 12 residues. The CDR3 loop is CASSLGWETQYF. CDR3 coding DNA: TGCGCCAGCAGCTTGGGTTGGGAGACCCAGTACTTC.

The chain carries TRBV19 and TRBJ2-2; D ambiguous. The V end lost 3 bases, the J end lost 3 bases, and 14 bases lay between the germline ends. The germline V gene encodes CDR1 LNHDA and CDR2 SQIVND (reference sequence). The CDR3 totals 16 residues. The CDR3 coding sequence is TGTGCCAGTAGTATCCCCCTCGGTGCAGACACCGGGGAGCTGTTTTTT. Protein sequence: CASSIPLGADTGELFF.

This clonotype was seen repeatedly, ten times or more. The V and J genes are TRBV29-1 and TRBJ2-3, with D unclear. CDR1 is SQVTM, CDR2 ANQGSEA, per germline. V shed 3 bases and J shed 2 bases, with 9 bases lying between them. The CDR3 extends over 13 amino acids. The CDR3 protein is CSVDWRSTDTQYF. As DNA, the CDR3 is TGCAGCGTTGATTGGCGGTCCACAGATACGCAGTATTTT.